This T cell receptor beta chain was sequenced in a study of Graves' ophthalmopathy and Graves' hyperthyroidism. The V gene's germline CDR1 is SNHLY and CDR2 FYNNEI. The length of the CDR3 is 13 residues. The trim removed 6 bases at V and 4 bases at J, leaving 5 bases unmatched. RNA transcripts were the source from which TCR beta CDR3 regions were amplified. RT-PCR in the first round used HTBI primers; a second-round multiplex PCR followed. Using its own MiXCR run on the multiplex PCR reads, TCRdb lists one record per CDR3 protein. The table lists around 600,000 distinct CDR3 sequences, roughly two fifths of them singletons. This clonotype has a count of ten or more.

V is TRBV2 and J is TRBJ2-7; 8 bases agree with TRBD1. The sequencing input was peripheral blood. This TCR was sampled from an adult man with Graves' ophthalmopathy. The CDR3 spells CASSPGQVYEQYF. The CDR3 nucleotides are TGTGCCAGCAGCCCGGGACAGGTTTACGAGCAGTACTTC.